The rows below give T cell receptor beta chains drawn from one sample of a study of monozygotic twins with inflammatory bowel disease. TCRdb reprocessed the 5' RACE reads, with one entry per CDR3 protein and no DNA. In total, the table holds about 160,000 distinct CDR3 sequences. The sequenced material came from blood. The receptors derive from a human donor with ulcerative colitis or Crohn's disease, or a healthy co-twin of an affected twin (not recorded which). Each CDR3 is given with its conserved first and last residue. Fields, in order: V gene, J gene, CDR3 protein.

TRBV5-1	TRBJ2-1	CASSLVAGGQSSYNEQFF
TRBV12-3/TRBV12-4	TRBJ2-1	CASSIGSTYEQFF
TRBV27	TRBJ1-4	CASSPVPPWSQGKLFF
TRBV7-2	TRBJ2-1	CASSLRKVGHEQFF
TRBV29-1	TRBJ2-3	CSVEPSGGTDTQYF
TRBV7-2	TRBJ2-1	CASSLEGVGEQFF
TRBV11-2	TRBJ1-6	CASSRDRGSGGSYNSPLHF
TRBV9	TRBJ2-2	CASSIGRVGTVNTGELFF
TRBV20-1	TRBJ2-3	CSARRGLGTDTQYF
TRBV5-1	TRBJ2-3	CASSSGLETDTQYF
TRBV12-3/TRBV12-4	TRBJ2-1	CASSGTSGGYNEQFF
TRBV7-2	TRBJ2-2	CASSFRGLPGSVFF
TRBV7-9	TRBJ2-7	CASSFVTGAGEQYF
TRBV14	TRBJ2-2	CASSQVLAGAGELFF
TRBV7-8	TRBJ2-3	CASSLETSTDTQYF
TRBV18	TRBJ2-5	CASSPRSEETQYF
TRBV5-5	TRBJ2-7	CASSLDTGDTYEQYF